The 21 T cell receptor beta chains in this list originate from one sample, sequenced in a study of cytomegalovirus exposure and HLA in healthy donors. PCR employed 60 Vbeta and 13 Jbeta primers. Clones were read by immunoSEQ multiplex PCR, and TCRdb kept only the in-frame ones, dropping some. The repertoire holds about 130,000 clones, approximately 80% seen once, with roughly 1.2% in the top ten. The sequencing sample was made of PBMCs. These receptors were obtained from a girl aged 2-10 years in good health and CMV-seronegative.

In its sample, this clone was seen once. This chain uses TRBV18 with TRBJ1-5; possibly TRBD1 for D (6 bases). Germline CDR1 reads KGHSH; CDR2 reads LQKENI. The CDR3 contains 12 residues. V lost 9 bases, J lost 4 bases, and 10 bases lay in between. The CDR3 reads CASHRVNQPQHF. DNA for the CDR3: TGTGCCAGTCACAGGGTTAATCAGCCCCAGCATTTT.

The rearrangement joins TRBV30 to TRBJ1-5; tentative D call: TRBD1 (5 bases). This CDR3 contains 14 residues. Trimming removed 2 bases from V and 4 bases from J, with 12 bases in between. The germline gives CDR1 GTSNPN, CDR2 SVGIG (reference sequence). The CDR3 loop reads CAWSLWQGNQPQHF. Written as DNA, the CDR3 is TGTGCCTGGAGTTTATGGCAGGGAAATCAGCCCCAGCATTTT.

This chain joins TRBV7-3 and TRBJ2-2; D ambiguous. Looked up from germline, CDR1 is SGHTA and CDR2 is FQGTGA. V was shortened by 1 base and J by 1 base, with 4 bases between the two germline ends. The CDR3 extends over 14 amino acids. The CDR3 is CASSLNMNTGELFF. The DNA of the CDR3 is TGTGCCAGCAGCTTAAACATGAACACCGGGGAGCTGTTTTTT.

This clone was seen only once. In DNA, the CDR3 is TGTGCCTGGAGTGTACAGGGACGATATGGCTACACCTTC. Translating it yields CAWSVQGRYGYTF. The chain carries TRBV30 and TRBJ1-2; D may be TRBD1 (6 bases). Germline loops: CDR1 GTSNPN, CDR2 SVGIG (reference sequence). Between the trimmed V and J ends, which lost 0 bases and 5 bases, there was a span of 10 bases. The CDR3 sequence is 13 residues long.

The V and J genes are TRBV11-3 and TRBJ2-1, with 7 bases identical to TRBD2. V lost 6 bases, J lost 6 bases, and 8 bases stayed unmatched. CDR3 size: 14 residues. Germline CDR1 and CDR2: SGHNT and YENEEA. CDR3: CASSLASGSNEQFF. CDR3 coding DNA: TGTGCCAGCAGTCTGGCTAGCGGAAGCAATGAGCAGTTCTTC. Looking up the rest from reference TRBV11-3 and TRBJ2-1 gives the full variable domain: EAGVVQSPRYKIIEKKQPVAFWCNPISGHNTLYWYLQNLGQGPELLIRYENEEAVDDSQLPKDRFSAERLKGVDSTLKIQPAELGDSAVYLCASSLASGSNEQFFGPGTRLTVL.

CDR3 sequence: CASRQDRGGGQPQHF. In DNA form, the CDR3 reads TGTGCCAGTAGGCAGGACAGGGGAGGAGGTCAGCCCCAGCATTTT. The V call is TRBV19, the J call TRBJ1-5; 9 nucleotides match TRBD1. The CDR3 consists of 15 residues. The germline V gene has CDR1 LNHDA and CDR2 SQIVND (reference sequence). V lost 6 bases to trimming and J lost 6 bases; unmatched junction nucleotides: 9.

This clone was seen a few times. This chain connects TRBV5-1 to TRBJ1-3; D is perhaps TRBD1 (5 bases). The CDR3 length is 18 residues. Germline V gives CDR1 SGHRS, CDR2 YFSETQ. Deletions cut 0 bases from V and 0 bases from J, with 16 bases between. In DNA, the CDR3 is TGCGCCAGCAGCTTGGGCCCTGGGGGGGGAAACTCTGGAAACACCATATATTTT. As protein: CASSLGPGGGNSGNTIYF.

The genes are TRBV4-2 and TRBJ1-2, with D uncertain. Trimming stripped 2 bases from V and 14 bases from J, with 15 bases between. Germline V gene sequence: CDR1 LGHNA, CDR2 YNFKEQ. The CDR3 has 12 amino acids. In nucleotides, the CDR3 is TGTGCCAGCAGCCAAATAGCCTCGGTTCCGACCTTC. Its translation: CASSQIASVPTF.

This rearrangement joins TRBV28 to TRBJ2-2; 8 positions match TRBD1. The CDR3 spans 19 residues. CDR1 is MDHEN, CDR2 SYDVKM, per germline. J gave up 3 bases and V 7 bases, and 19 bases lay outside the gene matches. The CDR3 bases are TGTGCCAGCACCGGACAGGGTGGATTCTTAGACCCGTACACCGGGGAGCTGTTTTTT. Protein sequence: CASTGQGGFLDPYTGELFF.

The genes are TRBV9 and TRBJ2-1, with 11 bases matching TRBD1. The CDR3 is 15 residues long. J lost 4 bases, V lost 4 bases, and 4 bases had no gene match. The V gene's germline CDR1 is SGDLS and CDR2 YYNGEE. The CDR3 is CASSLGTGGYNEQFF. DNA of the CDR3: TGTGCCAGCAGCCTGGGGACAGGGGGGTACAATGAGCAGTTCTTC.

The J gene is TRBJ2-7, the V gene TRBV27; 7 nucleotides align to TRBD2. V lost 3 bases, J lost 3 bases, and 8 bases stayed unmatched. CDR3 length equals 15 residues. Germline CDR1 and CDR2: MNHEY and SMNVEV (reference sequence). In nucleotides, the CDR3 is TGTGCCAGCAGTTTCCTGGGGGAGGGCCTCTACGAGCAGTACTTC. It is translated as CASSFLGEGLYEQYF.

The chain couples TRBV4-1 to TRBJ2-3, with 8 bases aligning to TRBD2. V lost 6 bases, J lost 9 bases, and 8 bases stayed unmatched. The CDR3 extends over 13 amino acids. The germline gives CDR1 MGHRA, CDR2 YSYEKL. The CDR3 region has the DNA TGCGCCAGCAGGCCCGTAGCGGGGTTCACGCAGTATTTT. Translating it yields CASRPVAGFTQYF.

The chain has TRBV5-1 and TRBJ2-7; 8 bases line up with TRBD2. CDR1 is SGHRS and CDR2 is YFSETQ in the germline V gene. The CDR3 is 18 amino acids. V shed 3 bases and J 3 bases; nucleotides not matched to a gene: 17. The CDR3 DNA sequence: TGCGCCAGCAGCTGGGAGGGCACTAGCGGCAGGTCGGGCTACGAGCAGTACTTC. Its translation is CASSWEGTSGRSGYEQYF. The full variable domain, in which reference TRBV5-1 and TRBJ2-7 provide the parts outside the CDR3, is KAGVTQTPRYLIKTRGQQVTLSCSPISGHRSVSWYQQTPGQGLQFLFEYFSETQRNKGNFPGRFSGRQFSNSRSEMNVSTLELGDSALYLCASSWEGTSGRSGYEQYFGPGTRLTVT.

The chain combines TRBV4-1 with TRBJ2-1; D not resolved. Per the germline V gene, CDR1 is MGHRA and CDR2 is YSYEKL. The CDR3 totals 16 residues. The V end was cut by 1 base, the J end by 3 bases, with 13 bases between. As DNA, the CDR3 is TGCGCCAGCAGCCAAGTCGATATCGTGAGCTACAATGAGCAGTTCTTC. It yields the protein CASSQVDIVSYNEQFF.

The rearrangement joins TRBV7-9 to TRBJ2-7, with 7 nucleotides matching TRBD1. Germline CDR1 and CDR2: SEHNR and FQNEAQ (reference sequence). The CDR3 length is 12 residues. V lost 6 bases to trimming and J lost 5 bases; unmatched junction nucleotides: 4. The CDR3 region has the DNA TGTGCCAGCAGGCCGACAGGGCACGAGCAGTACTTC. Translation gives CASRPTGHEQYF.

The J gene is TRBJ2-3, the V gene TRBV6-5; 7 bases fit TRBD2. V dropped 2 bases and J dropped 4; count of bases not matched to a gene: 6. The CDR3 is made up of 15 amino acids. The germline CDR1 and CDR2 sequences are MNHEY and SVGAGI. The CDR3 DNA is TGTGCCAGCAGTTACCGGGCTAGCGGCGCAGATACGCAGTATTTT. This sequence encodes CASSYRASGADTQYF.

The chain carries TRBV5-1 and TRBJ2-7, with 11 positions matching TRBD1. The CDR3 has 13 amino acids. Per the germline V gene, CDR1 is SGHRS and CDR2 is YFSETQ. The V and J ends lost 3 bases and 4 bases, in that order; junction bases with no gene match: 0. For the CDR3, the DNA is TGCGCCAGCAGCTGGGACAGGGGGTACGAGCAGTACTTC. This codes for CASSWDRGYEQYF.

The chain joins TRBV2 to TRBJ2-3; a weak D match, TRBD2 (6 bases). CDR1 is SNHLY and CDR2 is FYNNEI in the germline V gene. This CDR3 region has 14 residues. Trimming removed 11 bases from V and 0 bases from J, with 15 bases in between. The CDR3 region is CAGGVLSSTDTQYF. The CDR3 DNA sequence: TGTGCCGGCGGGGTACTCAGCAGCACAGATACGCAGTATTTT.

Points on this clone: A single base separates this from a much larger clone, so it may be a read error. The CDR3 nucleotides read TGTGCCAGCAGTTTCGCAGGGAACACTGAAGCTTTCTTT. It yields the protein CASSFAGNTEAFF. The J gene is TRBJ1-1, the V gene TRBV2; no firm D call. Germline V gene data show CDR1 as SNHLY and CDR2 as FYNNEI. The V end was cut by 5 bases, the J end by 1 base, with 8 bases between. The CDR3 is 13 amino acids.

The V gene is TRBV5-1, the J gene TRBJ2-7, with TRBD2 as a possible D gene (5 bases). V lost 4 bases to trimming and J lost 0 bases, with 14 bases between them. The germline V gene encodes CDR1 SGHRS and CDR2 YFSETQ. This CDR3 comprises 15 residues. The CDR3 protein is CASSPSGEPSYEQYF. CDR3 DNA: TGCGCCAGCAGCCCTAGTGGGGAGCCCTCCTACGAGCAGTACTTC.

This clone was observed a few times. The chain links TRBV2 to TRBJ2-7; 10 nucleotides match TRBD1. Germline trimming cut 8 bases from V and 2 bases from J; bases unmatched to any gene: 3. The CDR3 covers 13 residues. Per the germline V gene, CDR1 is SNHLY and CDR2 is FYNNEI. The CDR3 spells CASGGTGAYEQYF. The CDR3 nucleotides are TGTGCCAGCGGGGGGACAGGGGCCTACGAGCAGTACTTC. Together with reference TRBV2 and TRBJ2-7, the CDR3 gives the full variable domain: EPEVTQTPSHQVTQMGQEVILRCVPISNHLYFYWYRQILGQKVEFLVSFYNNEISEKSEIFDDQFSVERPDGSNFTLKIRSTKLEDSAMYFCASGGTGAYEQYFGPGTRLTVT.